These T cell receptor beta chains were read from a single sample in a study of CD4 T cells in relation to SARS-CoV-2 and coronaviruses. TCRdb keeps only in-frame clones here, not all; method: immunoSEQ multiplex PCR. This table has 25,000 or so clones, 73% appearing once. These receptors' antigens are unknown. Sequenced input: CD4+ T cells from PBMCs, cultured in vitro. The receptors stem from a human donor in good health. Each CDR3 is given with its conserved first and last residue. A D gene is named only where the DNA matches it firmly. The listing skips clone size in some rows; elsewhere it reads once, few, many or a size class.

clone_size: few; j_call: TRBJ2-4; v_call: TRBV4-1; d_call: TRBD1; cdr3_aa: CASSQERGRNIQYF; cdr3_nt: TGCGCCAGCAGCCAAGAAAGGGGGCGAAACATTCAGTACTTC
clone_size: -; j_call: TRBJ1-5; v_call: TRBV12-3/TRBV12-4; d_call: -; cdr3_aa: CASSFKGYQPQHF; cdr3_nt: TGTGCCAGCAGTTTCAAGGGTTATCAGCCCCAGCATTTT
clone_size: few; j_call: TRBJ2-7; v_call: TRBV19; d_call: TRBD1; cdr3_aa: CASRPTGSSYEQYF; cdr3_nt: TGTGCCAGTAGGCCGACAGGGTCCTCCTACGAGCAGTACTTC
clone_size: -; j_call: TRBJ1-1; v_call: TRBV10-3; d_call: -; cdr3_aa: CAISEDRGNTEAFF; cdr3_nt: TGTGCCATCAGTGAGGACAGAGGCAACACTGAAGCTTTCTTT
clone_size: -; j_call: TRBJ1-1; v_call: TRBV7-2; d_call: -; cdr3_aa: CASSLAWTGTNTEAFF; cdr3_nt: TGTGCCAGCAGCTTAGCGTGGACGGGGACGAACACTGAAGCTTTCTTT
clone_size: once; j_call: TRBJ1-4; v_call: TRBV5-1; d_call: TRBD1; cdr3_aa: CASMGQANEKLFF; cdr3_nt: TGCGCCAGCATGGGACAGGCTAATGAAAAACTGTTTTTT
clone_size: -; j_call: TRBJ1-6; v_call: TRBV10-3; d_call: TRBD1; cdr3_aa: CAISEKGANSPLHF; cdr3_nt: TGTGCCATCAGTGAGAAGGGGGCTAATTCACCCCTCCACTTT
clone_size: -; j_call: TRBJ2-2; v_call: TRBV14; d_call: TRBD2; cdr3_aa: CASSRLAGPTGELFF; cdr3_nt: TGTGCCAGCAGCCGACTAGCGGGACCCACCGGGGAGCTGTTTTTT
clone_size: few; j_call: TRBJ1-2; v_call: TRBV29-1; d_call: -; cdr3_aa: CSVETGIGDGYTF; cdr3_nt: TGCAGCGTTGAAACCGGAATCGGCGATGGCTACACCTTC
clone_size: few; j_call: TRBJ2-7; v_call: TRBV5-5; d_call: TRBD1; cdr3_aa: CASSFRTGRSEQYF; cdr3_nt: TGTGCCAGCAGCTTCAGGACAGGGAGGAGCGAGCAGTACTTC
clone_size: -; j_call: TRBJ2-3; v_call: TRBV7-6; d_call: -; cdr3_aa: CASSLDSTSTDTQYF; cdr3_nt: TGTGCCAGCAGCTTGGACTCAACTAGCACAGATACGCAGTATTTT
clone_size: -; j_call: TRBJ1-3; v_call: TRBV29-1; d_call: TRBD1; cdr3_aa: CSAEQGAGNTIYF; cdr3_nt: TGCAGCGCTGAGCAGGGGGCTGGAAACACCATATATTTT
clone_size: -; j_call: TRBJ1-1; v_call: TRBV19; d_call: TRBD1; cdr3_aa: CASSFRGLGTEAFF; cdr3_nt: TGTGCCAGTAGTTTTAGGGGGCTCGGGACTGAAGCTTTCTTT
clone_size: -; j_call: TRBJ2-7; v_call: TRBV5-4; d_call: TRBD2; cdr3_aa: CASSSGLADYEQYF; cdr3_nt: TGTGCCAGCAGCTCGGGACTAGCGGATTACGAGCAGTACTTC
clone_size: few; j_call: TRBJ2-1; v_call: TRBV19; d_call: -; cdr3_aa: CASSIWGREGSYNEQFF; cdr3_nt: TGTGCCAGTAGTATTTGGGGGAGAGAGGGCTCCTACAATGAGCAGTTCTTC
clone_size: -; j_call: TRBJ1-2; v_call: TRBV6-2/TRBV6-3; d_call: -; cdr3_aa: CASSPKGSYGYTF; cdr3_nt: TGTGCCAGCAGCCCTAAAGGTAGCTATGGCTACACCTTC
clone_size: -; j_call: TRBJ2-3; v_call: TRBV6-4; d_call: -; cdr3_aa: CASSVELTDTQYF; cdr3_nt: TGTGCCAGCTCCGTTGAGCTCACAGATACGCAGTATTTT
clone_size: few; j_call: TRBJ1-2; v_call: TRBV5-1; d_call: -; cdr3_aa: CASSFGINGYTF; cdr3_nt: TGCGCCAGCAGCTTTGGGATCAATGGCTACACCTTC
clone_size: -; j_call: TRBJ1-2; v_call: TRBV7-9; d_call: -; cdr3_aa: CASSPDSPNGYTF; cdr3_nt: TGTGCCAGCAGCCCCGACTCGCCTAACGGCTACACCTTC
clone_size: -; j_call: TRBJ1-1; v_call: TRBV19; d_call: TRBD1; cdr3_aa: CASSQAGGHTEAFF; cdr3_nt: TGTGCCAGTAGCCAGGCAGGGGGACACACTGAAGCTTTCTTT
clone_size: few; j_call: TRBJ1-1; v_call: TRBV7-2; d_call: -; cdr3_aa: CASFLGRNTEAFF; cdr3_nt: TGTGCCAGTTTCTTAGGGAGGAACACTGAAGCTTTCTTT
clone_size: few; j_call: TRBJ2-2; v_call: TRBV21-1; d_call: -; cdr3_aa: CASSKEGRAGSTGELFF; cdr3_nt: TGTGCCAGCAGCAAAGAGGGCAGGGCCGGGAGCACCGGGGAGCTGTTTTTT
clone_size: -; j_call: TRBJ1-2; v_call: TRBV6-5; d_call: TRBD1; cdr3_aa: CASRGDSTNYGYTF; cdr3_nt: TGTGCCAGCAGAGGGGACAGCACGAACTATGGCTACACCTTC
clone_size: -; j_call: TRBJ1-2; v_call: TRBV11-2; d_call: -; cdr3_aa: CASSLVLRDGYTF; cdr3_nt: TGTGCCAGCAGCTTAGTGTTAAGAGATGGCTACACCTTC
clone_size: -; j_call: TRBJ2-1; v_call: TRBV10-3; d_call: TRBD1; cdr3_aa: CAIRGVGQGADEQFF; cdr3_nt: TGTGCCATCAGGGGAGTGGGACAGGGGGCGGATGAGCAGTTCTTC
clone_size: -; j_call: TRBJ2-5; v_call: TRBV11-2; d_call: TRBD2; cdr3_aa: CASSFSGRTGETQYF; cdr3_nt: TGTGCCAGCAGCTTTAGCGGGAGGACGGGGGAGACCCAGTACTTC
clone_size: once; j_call: TRBJ1-2; v_call: TRBV28; d_call: -; cdr3_aa: CASTRTDPNSGLYGYTF; cdr3_nt: TGTGCCAGCACCCGGACAGACCCGAACAGTGGTCTCTATGGCTACACCTTC
clone_size: -; j_call: TRBJ1-3; v_call: TRBV2; d_call: -; cdr3_aa: CASSYQGTGNTIYF; cdr3_nt: TGTGCCAGCAGCTACCAGGGGACTGGAAACACCATATATTTT
clone_size: -; j_call: TRBJ1-1; v_call: TRBV29-1; d_call: TRBD1; cdr3_aa: CSGEGGAYTEAFF; cdr3_nt: TGCAGCGGGGAAGGGGGCGCGTACACTGAAGCTTTCTTT
clone_size: -; j_call: TRBJ1-1; v_call: TRBV7-2; d_call: -; cdr3_aa: CASSPTNGAVGEAFF; cdr3_nt: TGTGCCAGCAGCCCTACGAATGGAGCGGTGGGTGAAGCTTTCTTT
clone_size: -; j_call: TRBJ2-3; v_call: TRBV9; d_call: -; cdr3_aa: CASSVGPGDTQYF; cdr3_nt: TGTGCCAGCAGCGTAGGTCCGGGAGATACGCAGTATTTT
clone_size: -; j_call: TRBJ2-3; v_call: TRBV7-2; d_call: -; cdr3_aa: CASSLSGWNTDTQYF; cdr3_nt: TGTGCCAGCAGCTTGAGCGGGTGGAACACAGATACGCAGTATTTT
clone_size: -; j_call: TRBJ1-6; v_call: TRBV10-1; d_call: -; cdr3_aa: CASTGDLRSPLHF; cdr3_nt: TGCGCCAGCACAGGGGACCTTCGATCACCCCTCCACTTT
clone_size: -; j_call: TRBJ2-7; v_call: TRBV19; d_call: -; cdr3_aa: CASSISRDEQYF; cdr3_nt: TGTGCCAGTAGTATTTCCAGGGACGAGCAGTACTTC
clone_size: -; j_call: TRBJ2-5; v_call: TRBV5-1; d_call: TRBD1; cdr3_aa: CASSSLQGAKETQYF; cdr3_nt: TGCGCCAGCAGCTCCCTACAGGGGGCAAAAGAGACCCAGTACTTC
clone_size: -; j_call: TRBJ1-3; v_call: TRBV19; d_call: -; cdr3_aa: CASSRDRSSGNTIYF; cdr3_nt: TGTGCCAGTAGTAGAGACAGGTCTTCTGGAAACACCATATATTTT
clone_size: -; j_call: TRBJ2-7; v_call: TRBV5-1; d_call: TRBD2; cdr3_aa: CASSLAGAVEQYF; cdr3_nt: TGCGCCAGCAGCTTAGCGGGAGCGGTCGAGCAGTACTTC
clone_size: -; j_call: TRBJ1-1; v_call: TRBV9; d_call: -; cdr3_aa: CASSAPSNRAPTEAFF; cdr3_nt: TGTGCCAGCAGCGCCCCTTCAAACAGGGCGCCAACTGAAGCTTTCTTT
clone_size: -; j_call: TRBJ2-3; v_call: TRBV6-5; d_call: -; cdr3_aa: CASAELLGTDTQYF; cdr3_nt: TGTGCCAGCGCCGAACTGCTGGGCACAGATACGCAGTATTTT
clone_size: -; j_call: TRBJ1-4; v_call: TRBV5-1; d_call: -; cdr3_aa: CASSLWGGGEKLFF; cdr3_nt: TGCGCCAGCAGCTTGTGGGGGGGCGGTGAAAAACTGTTTTTT